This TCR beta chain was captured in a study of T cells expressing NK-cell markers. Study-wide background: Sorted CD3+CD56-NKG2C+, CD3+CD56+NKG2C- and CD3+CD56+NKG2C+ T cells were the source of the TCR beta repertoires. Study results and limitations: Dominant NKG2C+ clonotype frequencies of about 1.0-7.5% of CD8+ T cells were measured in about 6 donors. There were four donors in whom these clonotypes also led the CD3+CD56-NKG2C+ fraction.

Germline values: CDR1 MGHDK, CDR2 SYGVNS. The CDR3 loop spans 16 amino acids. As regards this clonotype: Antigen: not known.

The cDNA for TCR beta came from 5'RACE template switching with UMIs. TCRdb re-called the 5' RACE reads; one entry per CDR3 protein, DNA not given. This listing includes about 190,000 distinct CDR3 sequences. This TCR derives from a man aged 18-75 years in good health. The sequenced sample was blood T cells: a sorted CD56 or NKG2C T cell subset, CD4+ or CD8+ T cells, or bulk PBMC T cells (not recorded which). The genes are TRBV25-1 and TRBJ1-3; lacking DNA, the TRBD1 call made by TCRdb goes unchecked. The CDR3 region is CASSGPRTTTGNTIYF.